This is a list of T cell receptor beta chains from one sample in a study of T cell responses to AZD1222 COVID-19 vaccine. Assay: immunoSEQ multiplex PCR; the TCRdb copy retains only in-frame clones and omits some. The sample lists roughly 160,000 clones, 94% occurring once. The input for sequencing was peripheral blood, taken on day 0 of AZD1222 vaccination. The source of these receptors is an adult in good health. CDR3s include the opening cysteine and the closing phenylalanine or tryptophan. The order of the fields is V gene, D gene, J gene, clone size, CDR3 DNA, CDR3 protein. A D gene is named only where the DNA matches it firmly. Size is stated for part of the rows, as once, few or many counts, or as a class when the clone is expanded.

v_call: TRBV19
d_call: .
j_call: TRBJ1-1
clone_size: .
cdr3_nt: TGTGCCAGTAGTACCCCTGAGAACACTGAAGCTTTCTTT
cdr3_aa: CASSTPENTEAFF

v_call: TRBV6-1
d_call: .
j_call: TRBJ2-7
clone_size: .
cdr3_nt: TGTGCCAGCAGTGAAGCAAGGGGGGGCTCAAACGAGCAGTACTTC
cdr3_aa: CASSEARGGSNEQYF

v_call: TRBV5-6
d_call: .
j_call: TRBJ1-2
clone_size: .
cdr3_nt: TGTGCCAGCAGCTTGGGGACCCTTAACTATGGCTACACCTTC
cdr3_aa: CASSLGTLNYGYTF

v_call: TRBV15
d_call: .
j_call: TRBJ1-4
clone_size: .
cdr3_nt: TGTGCCACCAGCAGAGAACAGGGATCGGGGAATGAAAAACTGTTTTTT
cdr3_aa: CATSREQGSGNEKLFF

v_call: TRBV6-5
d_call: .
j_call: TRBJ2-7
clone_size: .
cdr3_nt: TGTGCCAGCAGTATAAATCTAGGTTCTGTCCACGAGCAGTACTTC
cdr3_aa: CASSINLGSVHEQYF

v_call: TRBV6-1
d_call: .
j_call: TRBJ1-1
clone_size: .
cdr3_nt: TGTGCCAGCAGTGATTCGAGGGAATGGGCTGAAGCTTTCTTT
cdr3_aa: CASSDSREWAEAFF

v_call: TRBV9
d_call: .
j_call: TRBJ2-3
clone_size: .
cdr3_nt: TGTGCCAGCAGCGTAGGCAGAAAGATAGGCGGGATCGGTGCAGATACGCAGTATTTT
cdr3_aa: CASSVGRKIGGIGADTQYF

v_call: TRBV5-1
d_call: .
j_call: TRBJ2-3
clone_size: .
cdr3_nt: TGCGCCAGCAGCTTGGTCCCCTCAGGAAACAGCGACAAATTCACAGATACGCAGTATTTT
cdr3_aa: CASSLVPSGNSDKFTDTQYF

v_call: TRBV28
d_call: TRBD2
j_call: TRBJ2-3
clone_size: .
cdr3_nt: TGTGCCAGCAGTCCCGAGGGACTAGCGGCTAGCACAGATACGCAGTATTTT
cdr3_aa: CASSPEGLAASTDTQYF

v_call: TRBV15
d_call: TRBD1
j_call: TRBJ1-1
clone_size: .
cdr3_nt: TGTGCCACCGGACAGGACGCGGGAACTGAAGCTTTCTTT
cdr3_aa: CATGQDAGTEAFF

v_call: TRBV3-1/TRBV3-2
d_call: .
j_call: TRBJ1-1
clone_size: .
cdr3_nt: TGTGCCAGCAGCCTGAAACTGGGAAACACTGAAGCTTTCTTT
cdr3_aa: CASSLKLGNTEAFF

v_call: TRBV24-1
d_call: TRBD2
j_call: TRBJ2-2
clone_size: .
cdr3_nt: TGTGCCACCAGTGATTCCGGGACTAGCGGCACCGGGGAGCTGTTTTTT
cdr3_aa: CATSDSGTSGTGELFF

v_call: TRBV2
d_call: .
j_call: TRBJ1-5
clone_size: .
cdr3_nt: TGTGCCAGCAGTGGGTGGCGGACGAATCAGCCCCAGCATTTT
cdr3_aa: CASSGWRTNQPQHF

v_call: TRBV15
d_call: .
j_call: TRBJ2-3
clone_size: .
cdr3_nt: TGTGCCACCCGACTCGGCCCAGATACGCAGTATTTT
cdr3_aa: CATRLGPDTQYF

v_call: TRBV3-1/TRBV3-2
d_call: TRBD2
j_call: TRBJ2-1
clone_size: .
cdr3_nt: TGTGCCAGCAGCCAAGATTGGGGCGGGAGTTTCTCCTACAATGAGCAGTTCTTC
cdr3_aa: CASSQDWGGSFSYNEQFF

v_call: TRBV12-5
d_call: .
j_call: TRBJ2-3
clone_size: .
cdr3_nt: TGTGCTAGTGGTTTACTGCTTTCAGATACGCAGTATTTT
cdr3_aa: CASGLLLSDTQYF

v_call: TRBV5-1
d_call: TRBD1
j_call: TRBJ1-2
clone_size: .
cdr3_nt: TGCGCCAGCAGCTTGAAGTCCGACAGGGGGGATGGCTACACCTTC
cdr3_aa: CASSLKSDRGDGYTF

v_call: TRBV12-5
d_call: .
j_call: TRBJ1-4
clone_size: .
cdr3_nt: TGTGCTAGTGGTGCCCGGACGGACCTTAATGAAAAACTGTTTTTT
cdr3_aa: CASGARTDLNEKLFF

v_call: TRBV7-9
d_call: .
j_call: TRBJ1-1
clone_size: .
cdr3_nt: TGTGCCAGCAGCTTTGGGGCCACTGAAGCTTTCTTT
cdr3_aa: CASSFGATEAFF

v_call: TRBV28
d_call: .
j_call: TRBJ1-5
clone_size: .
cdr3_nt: TGTGCCAGCAGTTTAGCCCACTATTTGCCCCAGCATTTT
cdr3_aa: CASSLAHYLPQHF

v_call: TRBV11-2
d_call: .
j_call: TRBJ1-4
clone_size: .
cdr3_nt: TGTGCCAGCAGCCAACCCCGTGGGACGGGGAATGAAAAACTGTTTTTT
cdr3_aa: CASSQPRGTGNEKLFF

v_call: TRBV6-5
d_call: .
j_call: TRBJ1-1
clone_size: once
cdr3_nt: TGTGCCAGCAGTCTCCTAGCGAACACTGAAGCTTTCTTT
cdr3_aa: CASSLLANTEAFF

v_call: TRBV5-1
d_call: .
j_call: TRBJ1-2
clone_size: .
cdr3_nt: TGCGCCACCAATACAAACCCAGGGCTGGGGAACTATGGCTACACCTTC
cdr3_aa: CATNTNPGLGNYGYTF

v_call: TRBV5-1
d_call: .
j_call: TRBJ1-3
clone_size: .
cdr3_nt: TGCGCCAGCAGCTTGGGGGGTCCTGGAAACACCATATATTTT
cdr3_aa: CASSLGGPGNTIYF

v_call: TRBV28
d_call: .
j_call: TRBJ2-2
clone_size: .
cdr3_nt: TGTGCCAGCACCGGGAAATCTACCGGGGAGCTGTTTTTT
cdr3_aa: CASTGKSTGELFF

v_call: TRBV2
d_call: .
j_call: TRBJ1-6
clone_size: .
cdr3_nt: TGTGCCAGCAGGTTATTACAGGGAGATTCACCCCTCCACTTT
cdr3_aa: CASRLLQGDSPLHF

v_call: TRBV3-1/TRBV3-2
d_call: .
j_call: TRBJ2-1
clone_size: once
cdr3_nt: TGTGCCAGCAGCCAAGCCGGTAGCCATGAGCAGTTCTTC
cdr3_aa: CASSQAGSHEQFF

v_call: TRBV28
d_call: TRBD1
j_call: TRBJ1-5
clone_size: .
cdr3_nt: TGTGCCAGCACCGTGGACAGGTGGAATCAGCCCCAGCATTTT
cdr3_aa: CASTVDRWNQPQHF

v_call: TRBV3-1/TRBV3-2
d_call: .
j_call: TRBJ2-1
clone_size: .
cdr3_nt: TGTGCCAGCAGCTTCCAGCGGAAACTCTCCTACAATGAGCAGTTCTTC
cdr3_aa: CASSFQRKLSYNEQFF

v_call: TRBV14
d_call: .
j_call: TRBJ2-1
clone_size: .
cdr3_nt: TGTGCCAGCAGCCACTATTCGTCTAGTTCCCCGAACTACAATGAGCAGTTCTTC
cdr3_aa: CASSHYSSSSPNYNEQFF

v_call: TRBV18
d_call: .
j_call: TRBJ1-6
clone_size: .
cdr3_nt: TGTGCCAGCTCACCGGGCGATAATTCACCCCTCCACTTT
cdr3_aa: CASSPGDNSPLHF

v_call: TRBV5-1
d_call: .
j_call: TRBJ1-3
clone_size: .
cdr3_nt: TGCGCCAGCAGCACTACCGGGGCATTCTCTGGAAACACCATATATTTT
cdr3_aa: CASSTTGAFSGNTIYF

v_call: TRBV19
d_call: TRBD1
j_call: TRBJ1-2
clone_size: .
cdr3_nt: TGTGCCAGTAGTTCGGGACAGGGGAACACCTTC
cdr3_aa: CASSSGQGNTF

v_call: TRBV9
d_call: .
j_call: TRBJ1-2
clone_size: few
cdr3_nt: TGTGCCAGCAGCGGGGACTGGGGTGGCTATGGCTACACCTTC
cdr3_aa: CASSGDWGGYGYTF

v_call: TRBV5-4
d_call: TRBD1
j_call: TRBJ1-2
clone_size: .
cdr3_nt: TGTGCCAGCAGCTTGGACCCTGGACAGGGGGAACGGTATGGCTACACCTTC
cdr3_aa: CASSLDPGQGERYGYTF